This TCR beta chain was obtained from a study of blood T cell repertoires in COVID-19 (TCRdb year 2020). With regard to the full study: Samples covering the acute and convalescent phases of COVID-19 were provided by collaborators in the United States, Italy and Spain. The prospective study material was composed of cDNA or gDNA derived from T cells, B-cell-depleted T cells, or PBMCs. Subjects who had been exposed to COVID-19, were actively infected with it, or had recovered from it provided the deeply sampled blood TCRbeta repertoires that made up the dataset. The repertoires were made available in a free public database intended to serve as a resource for research on the immune response to SARS-CoV-2. The samples were drawn from two sources: the first 160 participants of the ongoing ImmuneRACE study, and over 950 subjects contributed by 6 global collaborators. The sample metadata nearly always contained a de-identified subject ID, COVID-19 status, age in years and sex. Where available, HLA class I and class II types were taken from metadata supplied by the sample provider and were not determined by assay-based typing. Broader findings and caveats from the paper: Clinical and demographic metadata were provided uncurated, with the amount varying by source and participant.

The collaborating institutions used their own protocols to collect whole blood in K2EDTA tubes. For TCRbeta analysis, collaborators shipped samples as frozen whole blood, isolated PBMCs, or DNA extracted from either of those sample types. Turning to this clone: Its specific antigen is unknown. Qualities for individual bases were not recorded, and no much larger clone is one base off.

The germline V gene provides CDR1 SGHRS and CDR2 YFSETQ. Taken from cysteine to phenylalanine, the CDR3 has 12 residues. The kept DNA is CDR3 alone, 36 bases in frame from the first base. V was cut back by 5 bases and J by 0 bases, leaving a gap of 4 bases between them. The immunoSEQ Assay, a bias-controlled multiplex PCR, was used to amplify TCRbeta CDR3 regions from genomic DNA. The study's own analysis went as follows. The number of nucleated cells in each sample was estimated from the amplification of reference gene primers within the assay. To quantify the absolute abundance of each unique TCRbeta CDR3 rearrangement, sequence reads were collapsed and filtered. For each sample, productive Simpson clonality was calculated by taking the square root of Simpson's diversity index across productive rearrangements. TCRdb obtained this table from immuneACCESS and retained in-frame rearrangements with V and J assigned. These tables miss some clones; where compared with another copy, unresolved V genes account for less than half of the shortfall, and the remainder is unexplained. V, J and clone size reflect that table, while D and trimming were determined from the DNA. The sample includes roughly 120,000 clones, with 80% observed a single time. 1.9% of the sample is taken by the ten largest.

The sequenced sample consisted of peripheral blood. The sequence is built from TRBV5-1 and TRBJ2-3; the D gene remains uncertain. This receptor was taken from a man between 65 and 85 years old with acute or convalescent COVID-19. The DNA sequence is given as TGCGCCAGCAGTTATAGCACAGATACGCAGTATTTT. It translates as CASSYSTDTQYF. The variable domain in full, with residues beyond the CDR3 obtained from the reference TRBV5-1 and TRBJ2-3 genes, is KAGVTQTPRYLIKTRGQQVTLSCSPISGHRSVSWYQQTPGQGLQFLFEYFSETQRNKGNFPGRFSGRQFSNSRSEMNVSTLELGDSALYLCASSYSTDTQYFGPGTRLTVL.